Listed here are 15 T cell receptor beta chains from one sample, sequenced in a study. TCRdb redid the calling of the RT-PCR reads with MiXCR, one entry per CDR3 protein. The sample has about 700,000 distinct CDR3 sequences, 12% to 15% seen once. Sequencing was performed on memory CD4+ T cells from blood. These receptors came from a female donor in good health, serving as a healthy control.

The chain is built from TRBV25-1 and TRBJ2-2, with a possible D match to TRBD1 (5 bases). CDR1 MGHDK and CDR2 SYGVNS come from the germline V gene. Trimming removed 3 bases at V and 3 bases at J, with 8 bases between. CDR3 length equals 14 residues. The CDR3 reads CASSDMGHTGELFF. The CDR3 coding sequence is TGTGCCAGCAGTGACATGGGGCACACCGGGGAGCTGTTTTTT.

This clonotype was detected ten times or more. This rearrangement joins TRBV6-6 to TRBJ2-1, with TRBD2 identical over 14 bases. V was clipped by 0 bases and J by 12 bases; unmatched bases: 7. This CDR3 has 16 amino acids. Germline CDR1 reads MNHNY; CDR2 reads SVGAGI (reference sequence). In DNA, the CDR3 is TGTGCCAGCAGTTACTCGATGACTAGCGGGAGGGATCTGCAGTTCTTC. This gives the protein CASSYSMTSGRDLQFF.

This clonotype was seen ten or more times. The rearrangement links TRBV6-2 or TRBV6-3 to TRBJ2-5; D might be TRBD1 (6 bases). The CDR3 has 14 amino acids. CDR1 and CDR2 (germline): MNHEY, SVGEGT. V dropped 2 bases and J dropped 2 bases, with 9 bases sitting between them. The CDR3 loop is CASSYAGDQETQYF. In DNA form, the CDR3 reads TGTGCCAGCAGTTACGCAGGGGATCAAGAGACCCAGTACTTC.

DNA of the CDR3: TGCAGTGCTAGCAAATTTACTAACTATGGCTACACCTTC. Residues: CSASKFTNYGYTF. The gene calls are TRBV20-1 and TRBJ1-2, with D unclear. The germline V and J ends were trimmed by 3 bases and 0 bases, with 8 bases remaining between them. The CDR3 contains 13 residues. CDR1 DFQATT and CDR2 SNEGSKA come from the germline V gene (reference sequence).

There are a few counts of this clonotype. This rearrangement joins TRBV6-5 to TRBJ1-5; D perhaps matches TRBD1 (6 bases). V gave up 8 bases and J gave up 3 bases, with 17 bases separating them. There are 15 residues in the CDR3. Germline lookup yields CDR1 MNHEY and CDR2 SVGAGI. CDR3 bases: TGTGCCAGCGGATTGGGGGGGGGGGCCAATCAGCCCCAGCATTTT. It is translated as CASGLGGGANQPQHF.

This clonotype was counted ten times or more. This sequence joins TRBV15 and TRBJ2-4; D remains unclear. Trimming left V 1 base short and J 15 bases short, with 13 bases between. The CDR3 totals 12 residues. Germline values: CDR1 LNHNV, CDR2 YYDKDF (reference sequence). CDR3 loop: CATSRADIGRYF. CDR3 nucleotide sequence: TGTGCCACCAGCAGAGCTGACATCGGGCGGTACTTC.

This clonotype turned up a few times. The J gene is TRBJ2-1, the V gene TRBV15, with 7 bases fitting TRBD2. Germline CDR1 LNHNV, CDR2 YYDKDF (reference sequence). Losses at the gene ends were 0 bases for V and 9 bases for J; bases not matched to a gene: 8. This CDR3 spans 15 amino acids. This CDR3 is CATSRDLAGDLEQFF. CDR3 DNA sequence: TGTGCCACCAGCAGAGATTTGGCGGGAGACCTTGAGCAGTTCTTC.

The chain carries TRBV6-5 and TRBJ1-2; D is unclear. Germline CDR1 MNHEY, CDR2 SVGAGI. The germline V and J ends were trimmed by 6 bases and 6 bases, with 8 bases remaining between them. The CDR3 is made up of 11 amino acids. As DNA, the CDR3 is TGTGCCAGCAGGGGATCGGATGGCTACACCTTC. Its translation is CASRGSDGYTF.

This clonotype was recorded a few times. The rearrangement joins TRBV4-1 to TRBJ1-3; no clear D. The germline V gene has CDR1 MGHRA and CDR2 YSYEKL. Trimming took 1 base from V and 0 from J, leaving 7 bases between them. CDR3 length: 15 residues. The CDR3 loop reads CASSQVGSSGNTIYF. Here the CDR3 DNA reads TGCGCCAGCAGCCAAGTGGGAAGCTCTGGAAACACCATATATTTT.

This clonotype was recorded a few times. The chain has TRBV24-1 and TRBJ2-1, with TRBD2 as a possible D gene (5 bases). Germline lookup yields CDR1 KGHDR and CDR2 SFDVKD. Trimming left V 5 bases short and J 10 bases short, with 11 bases between. The CDR3 loop spans 12 amino acids. The chain's CDR3 is CATSGRVGEQFF. In DNA form, the CDR3 reads TGTGCCACCAGTGGGCGGGTAGGGGAGCAGTTCTTC.

This clonotype was counted at least ten times. The chain has TRBV15 and TRBJ2-2; D is undetermined. The V gene's germline CDR1 is LNHNV and CDR2 YYDKDF (reference sequence). There are 14 residues in the CDR3. With 2 bases removed from V and 6 bases from J, the gap between germline ends came to 10 bases. The CDR3 reads CATSRSRSAGELFF. The CDR3 DNA reads as TGTGCCACCAGCAGATCTAGGTCGGCCGGGGAGCTGTTTTTT.

This sequence joins TRBV27 and TRBJ1-6; D remains unclear. Germline assignment: CDR1 MNHEY and CDR2 SMNVEV (reference sequence). Deletions cut 3 bases from V and 7 bases from J, with 16 bases between. The CDR3 spans 16 residues. For the CDR3, the DNA is TGTGCCAGCAGTTTGGCCTACGCAAACAGAAATTCACCCCTCCACTTT. Translation: CASSLAYANRNSPLHF.

This clonotype was seen a handful of times. V gene TRBV6-5 combines with J gene TRBJ1-2; D not certain. Deletions cut 5 bases from V and 5 bases from J, with 18 bases between. CDR3 length equals 15 residues. Looked up from germline, CDR1 is MNHEY and CDR2 is SVGAGI. The CDR3 sequence: CASSPVTSNEYGYTF. The CDR3 DNA follows: TGTGCCAGCAGTCCCGTTACCTCGAACGAGTATGGCTACACCTTC.

In this sample, this clonotype turned up a few times. V and J are TRBV20-1 and TRBJ2-5, with D possibly TRBD2 on 6 matching bases. CDR3 length equals 14 residues. Germline-derived CDR1 and CDR2 are DFQATT and SNEGSKA (reference sequence). V lost 5 bases and J 4 bases, leaving 17 bases between the germline ends. Here the CDR3 reads CSARGAGDRETQYF. For the CDR3, the DNA is TGCAGTGCTCGCGGGGCAGGCGATCGAGAGACCCAGTACTTC.

The rearrangement uses TRBV12-3 or TRBV12-4 and TRBJ1-3; the D is unclear. Trimming shortened V by 1 base and J by 9 bases, and 7 bases separated the two germline ends. CDR3 length: 12 residues. The CDR3 here is CASSLGWGTIYF. CDR3 nucleotide sequence: TGTGCCAGCAGTTTAGGATGGGGCACCATATATTTT.